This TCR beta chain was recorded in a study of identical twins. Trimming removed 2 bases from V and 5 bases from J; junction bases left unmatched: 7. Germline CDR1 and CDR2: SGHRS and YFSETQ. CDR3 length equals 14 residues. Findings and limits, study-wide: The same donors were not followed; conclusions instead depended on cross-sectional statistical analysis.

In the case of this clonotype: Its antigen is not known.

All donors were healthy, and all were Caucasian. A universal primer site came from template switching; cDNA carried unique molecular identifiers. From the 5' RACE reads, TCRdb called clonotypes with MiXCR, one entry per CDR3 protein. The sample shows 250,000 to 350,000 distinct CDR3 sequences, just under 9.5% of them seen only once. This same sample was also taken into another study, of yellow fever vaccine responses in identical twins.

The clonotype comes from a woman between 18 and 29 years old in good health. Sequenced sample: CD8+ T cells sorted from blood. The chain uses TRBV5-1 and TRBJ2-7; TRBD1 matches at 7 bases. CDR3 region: CASSLDRAVDEQYF. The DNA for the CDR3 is TGCGCCAGCAGCTTAGACAGGGCGGTGGACGAGCAGTACTTC.